Listed here are 27 T cell receptor beta chains from one sample, sequenced in a study of T cells in women clearing cervical HPV infection. Sequenced by immunoSEQ multiplex PCR; TCRdb stores in-frame clones only, minus some. The data show around 33,000 clones, and the top ten clones hold 15% to 20%. The sequencing sample was made of blood buffy coat. The receptor source for this set is a woman aged 18 to 75 with a cervical HPV16 infection that either progressed to CIN3+ or cleared (not recorded which).

Concerning this clone: The junction departs from germline at one end; a sequencing error may be responsible. The read ends 3 residues before the CDR3 terminus; that terminus is restored from the germline J gene. The chain uses TRBV18 and TRBJ2-3; unclear D gene. This CDR3 is built from 15 residues. Looked up from germline, CDR1 is KGHSH and CDR2 is LQKENI. The CDR3 protein is CASSLQRSPPETQYF. The DNA read from the CDR3 is TGTGCCAGCTCCCTCCAGCGTTCTCCCCCAGAGACG.

About this clone itself: The CDR3 end lies 3 residues beyond the end of the read and is filled in from the germline J gene. The chain joins TRBV20-1 to TRBJ1-5, with D unresolved. The V end lost 3 bases, the J end lost 7 bases, and 10 bases lay between the germline ends. Germline assignment: CDR1 DFQATT and CDR2 SNEGSKA (reference sequence). The CDR3 spans 12 residues. The CDR3 bases that were read are TGCAGTGCTAGTTCGGGGAACCAGCCC. Translation: CSASSGNQP. The complete CDR3 sequence is CSASSGNQPQHF.

Points on this clone: Read coverage stops 3 residues before the CDR3 terminus; the germline J gene supplies the remainder. V is TRBV19 and J is TRBJ1-1, with 7 bases aligning to TRBD1. J lost 6 bases, V lost 5 bases, and 9 bases had no gene match. Germline CDR1 is LNHDA and CDR2 is SQIVND (reference sequence). This CDR3 region has 14 residues. CDR3 DNA (partial): TGTGCCAGTAGTCAGAACAGGGGTGGAGCTGAA. This encodes CASSQNRGGAE. The CDR3 in its entirety is CASSQNRGGAEAFF.

As to this clone: With the read ending 3 residues before the CDR3 end, the germline J gene is used to fill in that end. The chain uses TRBV6-2 or TRBV6-3 and TRBJ2-1; D uncertain. This CDR3 has 15 residues. Germline V lookup: CDR1 MNHEY, CDR2 SVGEGT. Deletions cut 6 bases from V and 4 bases from J, with 16 bases between. This chain's CDR3 is CASRPSIASYNEQFF. The covered CDR3 bases are TGTGCCAGCAGGCCCTCTATTGCGTCATACAATGAG.

About this clone: Coverage ceases 3 residues before the CDR3 finishes, and the germline J gene fills in the end. The chain has TRBV7-9 and TRBJ2-4; D perhaps matches TRBD2 (6 bases). The CDR3 sequence is 13 residues long. CDR1 SEHNR and CDR2 FQNEAQ come from the germline V gene (reference sequence). This CDR3 is CASSLGGSSGQYF. The CDR3 DNA, read in part, is TGTGCCAGCAGCTTGGGGGGATCAAGTGGT.

Remarks on this clone: The CDR3 end is not reached by the read, which stops 3 residues before it; the germline J gene fills it in. The gene calls are TRBV6-2 or TRBV6-3 and TRBJ1-4; possibly TRBD1 for D (5 bases). Germline CDR1 MNHEY, CDR2 SVGEGT. The CDR3 has 14 residues. The CDR3 sequence: CASSSYSGANVLFF. The CDR3 DNA, read in part, is TGTGCCAGCAGTTCATATTCTGGGGCCAACGTA.

About this clone: The read halts 3 residues ahead of the CDR3 end, with the missing end drawn from the germline J gene. V and J are TRBV7-2 and TRBJ1-1, with D uncertain. Looked up from germline, CDR1 is SGHTA and CDR2 is FQGNSA. The CDR3 is 11 residues long. The sequenced part of the CDR3 DNA is TGTGCCAGCAGCTCAGGACTAACA. Its protein is CASSSGLT. The complete CDR3 sequence is CASSSGLTAFF.

Comment on this clone: With the read ending 3 residues before the CDR3 end, the germline J gene is used to fill in that end. The chain is built from TRBV7-3 and TRBJ2-1, with 7 bases identical to TRBD2. CDR3 length equals 14 residues. Germline V gene sequence: CDR1 SGHTA, CDR2 FQGTGA. The ends lost 2 bases at V and 9 bases at J; junction bases unmatched: 7. The CDR3 protein is CASSLQRGTVEQFF. Partial CDR3 DNA: TGTGCCAGCAGCTTACAGCGGGGCACGGTTGAG.

Remarks on this clone: The read falls 3 residues short of the CDR3 end, and the missing part is taken from the germline J gene. This chain uses TRBV6-2 or TRBV6-3 with TRBJ1-6, with unresolved D. Germline lookup yields CDR1 MNHEY and CDR2 SVGEGT. This CDR3 region has 12 residues. The CDR3 loop is CASSYPHPALHF. Partial CDR3 DNA: TGTGCCAGCAGTTACCCCCACCCGGCC.

Concerning this clone: The read comes to an end 3 residues before the CDR3 does, leaving the germline J gene to fill in the end. The chain is built from TRBV6-1 and TRBJ2-2; no clear D gene. V lost 1 base, J lost 6 bases, and 12 bases lay in between. Looked up from germline, CDR1 is MNHNS and CDR2 is SASEGT. The CDR3 runs 15 residues. The covered CDR3 bases are TGTGCCAGCAGTGAAGAGGTTCCAGGCCCCGGGGAG. Translation gives CASSEEVPGPGE. The whole CDR3 protein is CASSEEVPGPGELFF.

As regards this clone: The read finishes 3 residues shy of the CDR3 end, and the germline J gene is used to complete it. V gene TRBV23-1 combines with J gene TRBJ1-4; no definite D call. TRBV23-1 is known as an ORF, though its function is uncertain. The CDR3 covers 12 residues. The V and J ends lost 4 bases and 9 bases respectively, with 9 bases between them. The sequenced CDR3 bases are TGCGCCAGCAGTCCTCCCCCTAAAAAA. This gives the protein CASSPPPKK. The CDR3 in full is CASSPPPKKLFF.

Remarks on this clone: The CDR3 goes on 3 residues after the read ends, and that part is filled in from the germline J gene. The chain employs TRBV20-1 and TRBJ2-1; 10 bases agree with TRBD2. The germline V gene has CDR1 DFQATT and CDR2 SNEGSKA (reference sequence). V was pared by 3 bases and J by 5 bases, with 4 bases of the junction left unmatched. The CDR3 is 14 amino acids. The CDR3 sequence: CSARALAGDNEQFF. The CDR3 bases that were read are TGCAGTGCTAGGGCCCTAGCGGGAGACAATGAG.

About this clone itself: The DNA ends 3 residues before the CDR3 does, and the rest of the CDR3 is filled in from the germline J gene. This rearrangement joins TRBV6-2 or TRBV6-3 to TRBJ2-1; TRBD2 agrees at 9 bases. Trimming at V came to 11 bases and at J to 1 base, leaving 9 bases not matched to a gene. Germline CDR1 and CDR2: MNHEY and SVGEGT. The CDR3 is made up of 15 amino acids. CDR3 in amino acids: CAVRSGSGSYNEQFF. The sequenced CDR3 bases are TGTGCCGTCCGTAGCGGGAGTGGATCCTACAATGAG.

With regard to this clone: The read gets to within 3 residues of the CDR3 end, and the germline J gene fills in the rest. The V gene is TRBV7-2, the J gene TRBJ1-5; D is undetermined. CDR1 and CDR2 from the germline V gene are SGHTA and FQGNSA. V lost 4 bases and J 4 bases, leaving 5 bases between the germline ends. CDR3 length equals 12 residues. The DNA read from the CDR3 is TGTGCCAGCAGCTCGACAAATCAGCCC. It yields the protein CASSSTNQP. The complete CDR3 reads CASSSTNQPQHF.

On this clone itself: Read data end 3 residues before the CDR3 end; the end is taken from the germline J gene. This chain connects TRBV18 to TRBJ2-3; the D is unclear. This CDR3 spans 9 amino acids. From germline, CDR1 is KGHSH and CDR2 LQKENI. CDR3 sequence reads: CASLQPQYF. The CDR3 DNA, read in part, is TGTGCCAGCTTACAGCCG.

With regard to this clone: The read finishes 3 residues shy of the CDR3 end, and the germline J gene is used to complete it. This rearrangement joins TRBV28 to TRBJ2-7; D may be TRBD2 (8 bases). Germline V gene lookup returns CDR1 MDHEN and CDR2 SYDVKM. CDR3 length: 14 amino acids. V was cut by 5 bases and J by 3 bases, with 14 bases left in between. The CDR3 reads CASSTGGTDYEQYF. CDR3 bases read: TGTGCCAGCAGTACGGGAGGGACAGACTACGAG.

Of note for this clone: The read is 3 residues too short to cover the CDR3 end, so that end is filled in from the germline J gene. This chain joins TRBV10-2 and TRBJ2-1; TRBD1 is a possible D gene (6 bases). V shed 6 bases and J shed 9 bases, with 27 bases lying between them. The CDR3 is 17 residues long. Per germline, CDR1 WSHSY and CDR2 SAAADI. The sequenced CDR3 bases are TGCGCCAGCAGGTTAACGGAGGCAGGGGTGGATATTGGTGAG. Its translation is CASRLTEAGVDIGE. The entire CDR3 protein is CASRLTEAGVDIGEQFF.

Here the CDR3 reads CASSFKTGGSYEQYF. The sequenced CDR3 bases are TGTGCCAGCAGCTTTAAGACAGGGGGGTCCTACGAG. This chain links TRBV5-5 with TRBJ2-7; 9 bases match TRBD1. The CDR3 extends 3 residues past the end of the read, so its final part is completed from the germline J gene. The CDR3 consists of 15 residues. Germline V gives CDR1 SGHKS, CDR2 YYEKEE (reference sequence). J gave up 1 base and V 2 bases, and 4 bases lay outside the gene matches.

A note on this clone: Read data end 3 residues before the CDR3 end; the end is taken from the germline J gene. The chain recombines TRBV5-1 with TRBJ1-4; D not certain. The CDR3 length is 15 residues. The ends were cut back, 5 bases at V and 2 bases at J, with 13 bases in the middle. In germline, CDR1 is SGHRS, CDR2 YFSETQ. The CDR3: CASRRGEDTNEKLFF. The CDR3 bases that were read are TGCGCCAGCAGACGGGGTGAGGATACTAATGAAAAA.

With respect to this clone: With the read ending 3 residues before the CDR3 end, the germline J gene is used to fill in that end. The J gene is TRBJ1-5, the V gene TRBV7-3; D not certain. V was clipped by 8 bases and J by 5 bases, with 4 bases between them. Germline V gives CDR1 SGHTA, CDR2 FQGTGA. The CDR3 has 10 amino acids. The CDR3 protein is CASFDQPQHF. The sequenced part of the CDR3 DNA is TGTGCCAGCTTCGATCAGCCC.

Concerning this clone itself: The read ends 3 residues shy of where the CDR3 ends; the end is completed using the germline J gene. V gene TRBV7-6 combines with J gene TRBJ1-3; the match to TRBD1 covers 8 bases. CDR1 is SGHVS, CDR2 FNYEAQ, per germline. Germline trimming cut 5 bases from V and 3 bases from J; bases unmatched to any gene: 3. This CDR3 spans 14 amino acids. The sequenced part of the CDR3 DNA is TGTGCCAGCAGCCGGACAGGGATTGGAAACACC. Encoded protein: CASSRTGIGNT. The full-length CDR3 reads as CASSRTGIGNTIYF. The complete variable domain, with remaining parts taken from reference TRBV7-6 and TRBJ1-3, reads GAGVSQSPRYKVTKRGQDVALRCDPISGHVSLYWYRQALGQGPEFLTYFNYEAQQDKSGLPNDRFSAERPEGSISTLTIQRTEQRDSAMYRCASSRTGIGNTIYFGEGSWLTVV.

As regards this clone: With the read ending 3 residues before the CDR3 end, the germline J gene is used to fill in that end. V gene TRBV20-1 combines with J gene TRBJ1-4; the D is unclear. V lost 0 bases and J lost 0, with 8 bases in between. Germline lookup yields CDR1 DFQATT and CDR2 SNEGSKA (reference sequence). This CDR3 is built from 15 residues. Here the CDR3 reads CSARDPHATNEKLFF. CDR3 DNA, as far as it was read: TGCAGTGCTAGAGATCCCCATGCAACTAATGAAAAA.

With respect to this clone: The sequence runs out 3 residues before the end of the CDR3; the remainder is reconstructed from the germline J gene. V is TRBV7-9 and J is TRBJ2-5, with D possibly matching TRBD2 (6 bases). Germline V gene lookup returns CDR1 SEHNR and CDR2 FQNEAQ (reference sequence). This CDR3 contains 15 residues. The V end was cut by 0 bases, the J end by 4 bases, with 12 bases between. The CDR3 sequence: CASSLAVGGTETQYF. Partial CDR3 DNA: TGTGCCAGCAGCTTAGCGGTTGGGGGGACAGAGACC.

A word on this clone: Compared with germline, one end of the junction differs, possibly owing to a read error. The read halts 3 residues ahead of the CDR3 end, with the missing end drawn from the germline J gene. The V and J genes are TRBV7-7 and TRBJ2-3; D gene ambiguous. This CDR3 comprises 13 residues. Per the germline V gene, CDR1 is SSHAT and CDR2 is FNYEAQ (reference sequence). CDR3 DNA, as far as it was read: TGTGCTAGCAGCTTAAGGTTACAAGAGACG. It specifies CASSLRLQET. The complete CDR3 protein is CASSLRLQETQYF. The entire variable domain, with the rest obtained from reference TRBV7-7 and TRBJ2-3, is as follows: GAGVSQSPRYKVTKRGQDVTLRCDPISSHATLYWYQQALGQGPEFLTYFNYEAQPDKSGLPSDRFSAERPEGSISTLTIQRTEQRDSAMYRCASSLRLQETQYFGPGTRLTVL.

Worth noting for this clone: The DNA ends 3 residues before the CDR3 does, and the rest of the CDR3 is filled in from the germline J gene. V and J are TRBV7-3 and TRBJ2-1, with 11 bases matching TRBD2. V shed 5 bases, J shed 5 bases, and the junction held 5 bases outside the gene matches. From germline, CDR1 is SGHTA and CDR2 FQGTGA. The CDR3 loop spans 15 amino acids. The CDR3 bases that were read are TGTGCCAGCAGCCTAGCGGGAGGTCTGGACAATGAG. It is translated as CASSLAGGLDNE. The whole CDR3 protein is CASSLAGGLDNEQFF.

Points on this clone: With the read ending 3 residues before the CDR3 end, the germline J gene is used to fill in that end. J is TRBJ2-7 and V is TRBV4-1; D unresolved. V dropped 8 bases and J dropped 6 bases, with 17 bases sitting between them. The CDR3 covers 13 residues. CDR1 and CDR2 (germline): MGHRA, YSYEKL. CDR3 protein: CASAGSGSREQYF. The CDR3 DNA, read in part, is TGCGCCAGCGCAGGCAGTGGCTCTCGCGAG.

As concerns this clone: The observed sequence ends 3 residues before the CDR3 terminus, with the missing tail filled in from the germline J gene. The same CDR3 also results from other DNA sequences found in this sample. This chain connects TRBV29-1 to TRBJ1-2, with 7 bases identical to TRBD1. Germline loops: CDR1 SQVTM, CDR2 ANQGSEA. This CDR3 spans 13 amino acids. The CDR3 bases that were read are TGCAGCGTTGAAGATACAGGGGAAGGTGGA. It encodes CSVEDTGEGG. The entire CDR3 reads CSVEDTGEGGYTF.